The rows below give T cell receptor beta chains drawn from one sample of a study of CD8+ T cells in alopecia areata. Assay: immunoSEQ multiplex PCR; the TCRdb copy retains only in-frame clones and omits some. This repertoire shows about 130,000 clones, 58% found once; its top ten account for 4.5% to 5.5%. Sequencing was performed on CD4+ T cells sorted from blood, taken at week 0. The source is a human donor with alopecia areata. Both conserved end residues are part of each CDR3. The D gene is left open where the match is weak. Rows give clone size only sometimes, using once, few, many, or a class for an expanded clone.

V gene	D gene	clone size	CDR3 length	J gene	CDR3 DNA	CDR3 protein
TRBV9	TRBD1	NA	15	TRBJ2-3	TGTGCCAGCAGCGTACTTGGACAGGGGACAGATACGCAGTATTTT	CASSVLGQGTDTQYF
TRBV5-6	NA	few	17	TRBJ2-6	TGTGCCAGCAGCTTGGAACTGGGGAGGTCTGGGGCCAACGTCCTGACTTTC	CASSLELGRSGANVLTF
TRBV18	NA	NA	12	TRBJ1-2	TGTGCCAGCTGGCGAACAGGGTTTGGCTACACCTTC	CASWRTGFGYTF
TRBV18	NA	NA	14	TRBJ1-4	TGTGCCAGCTCACCGGGAGCAACTAATGAAAAACTGTTTTTT	CASSPGATNEKLFF
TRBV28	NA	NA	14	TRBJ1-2	TGTGCCAGAGGGCCCCAGGGGCGAAACTATGGCTACACCTTC	CARGPQGRNYGYTF
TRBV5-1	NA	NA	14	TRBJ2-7	TGCGCCAGCAGCTTGGTAGACTTGGGGCCCGAGCAGTACTTC	CASSLVDLGPEQYF
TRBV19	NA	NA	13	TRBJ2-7	TGTGCCAGTACCCTCCAGGGTTGCCACGAGCAGTACTTC	CASTLQGCHEQYF
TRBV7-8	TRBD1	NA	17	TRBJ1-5	TGTGCCAGCAGCTTAGGGGACAGGGCATCTAGCAATCAGCCCCAGCATTTT	CASSLGDRASSNQPQHF
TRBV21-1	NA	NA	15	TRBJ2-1	TGTGCCAGCAGCAACCGCGGGAGCTCCTACAATGAGCAGTTCTTC	CASSNRGSSYNEQFF
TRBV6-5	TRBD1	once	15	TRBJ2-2	TGTGCCAGCAGTTACAGGGGGCCGAGCACCGGGGAGCTGTTTTTT	CASSYRGPSTGELFF
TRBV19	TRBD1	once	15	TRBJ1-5	TGTGCCAGTAGGGGTACCGGGACAGGGAACCAGCCCCAGCATTTT	CASRGTGTGNQPQHF
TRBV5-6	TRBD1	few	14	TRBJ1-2	TGTGCCAGCAGCTCCGGGACAGGTTCCTATGGCTACACCTTC	CASSSGTGSYGYTF
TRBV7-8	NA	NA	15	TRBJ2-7	TGTGCCAGCAGCTTAAGGGTGGGGCGTGGGTACGAGCAGTACTTC	CASSLRVGRGYEQYF
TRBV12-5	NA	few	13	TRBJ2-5	TGTGCTAGTGGTTTAGAAGAAAGAGAGACCCAGTACTTC	CASGLEERETQYF
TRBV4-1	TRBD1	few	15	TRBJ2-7	TGCGCCAGCAGCCATCGCACAGGGGGCGCCTACGAGCAGTACTTC	CASSHRTGGAYEQYF
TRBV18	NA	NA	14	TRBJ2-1	TGTGCCAGCTCACCACCGACTAGTGTCAATGAGCAGTTCTTC	CASSPPTSVNEQFF
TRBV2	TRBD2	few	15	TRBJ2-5	TGTGCCAGCAGTGAAGAGACTAGCGGGGGGGAGACCCAGTACTTC	CASSEETSGGETQYF
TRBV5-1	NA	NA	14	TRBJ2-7	TGCGCCAGCAGCTATAAGGACGGTCCCTACGAGCAGTACTTC	CASSYKDGPYEQYF
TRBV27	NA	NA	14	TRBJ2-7	TGTGCCAGCAGTGCACAGGGAATCTCCTACGAGCAGTACTTC	CASSAQGISYEQYF
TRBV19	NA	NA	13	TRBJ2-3	TGTGCCAGTAGTAAATCTCGGGCAGATACGCAGTATTTT	CASSKSRADTQYF
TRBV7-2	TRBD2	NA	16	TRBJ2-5	TGTGCCAGCAGCTTTACTAGCGGGGGGGCTCAAGAGACCCAGTACTTC	CASSFTSGGAQETQYF
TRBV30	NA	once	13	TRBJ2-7	TGTGCCTGGAGTGTACTAGCCGCCTACGAGCAGCACTTC	CAWSVLAAYEQHF
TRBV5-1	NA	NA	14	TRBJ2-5	TGCGCCAGCAGCCCAACGGACGGAAGAGAGACCCAGTACTTC	CASSPTDGRETQYF
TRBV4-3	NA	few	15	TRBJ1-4	TGCGCCAGCAGCCAAGATAGGACGGGGAATGAAAAACTGTTTTTT	CASSQDRTGNEKLFF
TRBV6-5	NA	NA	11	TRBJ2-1	TGTGCCAGCAGTCGGGGAGTTGAGCAGTTCTTC	CASSRGVEQFF
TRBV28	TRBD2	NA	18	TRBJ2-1	TGTGCCAGCAGTTTCTCGGGTAGCGGGAGGGGGACCTACAATGAGCAGTTCTTC	CASSFSGSGRGTYNEQFF
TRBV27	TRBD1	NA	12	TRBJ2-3	TGTGCCAGCAAAGGGGGCCCAGATACGCAGTATTTT	CASKGGPDTQYF
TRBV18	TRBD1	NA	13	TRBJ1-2	TGTGCCAGCTCGCCAGACAGGGACTATGGCTACACCTTC	CASSPDRDYGYTF
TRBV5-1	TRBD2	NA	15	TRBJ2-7	TGCGCCAGCAGCTTCCTTTCGGGGGGGACCTACGAGCAGTACTTC	CASSFLSGGTYEQYF
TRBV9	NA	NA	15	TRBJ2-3	TGTGCCAGCAGCGTGGGGGACTGGAGCACAGATACGCAGTATTTT	CASSVGDWSTDTQYF
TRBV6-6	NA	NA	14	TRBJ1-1	TGTGCCAGCAGAGGGGACACCATAGGAACTGAAGCTTTCTTT	CASRGDTIGTEAFF
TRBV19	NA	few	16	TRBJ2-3	TGTGCCAGTAGTTTCCGGGACTTAATCGACACAGATACGCAGTATTTT	CASSFRDLIDTDTQYF
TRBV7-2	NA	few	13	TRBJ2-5	TGTGCCAGCAGCTTAGGGAGTTTAGAGACCCAGTACTTC	CASSLGSLETQYF
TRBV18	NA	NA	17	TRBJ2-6	TGTGCCAGCTCACCACCGAGGCGCCCCTCTGGGGCCAACGTCCTGACTTTC	CASSPPRRPSGANVLTF
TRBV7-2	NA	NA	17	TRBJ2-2	TGTGCCAGCAGCTTGAATCCCTACAGTATAACCACCGGGGAGCTGTTTTTT	CASSLNPYSITTGELFF
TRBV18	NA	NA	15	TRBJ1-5	TGTGCCAGCGCCATGGGGTGGGGTAGCAATCAGCCCCAGCATTTT	CASAMGWGSNQPQHF
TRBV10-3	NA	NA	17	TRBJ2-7	TGTGCCATCAGTGAGTCGAGGGTGCAACGAAGCTCCTACGAGCAGTACTTC	CAISESRVQRSSYEQYF
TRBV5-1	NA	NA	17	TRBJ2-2	TGCGCCAGCAGCTCCCTGACTACCTCCCTAAACACCGGGGAGCTGTTTTTT	CASSSLTTSLNTGELFF
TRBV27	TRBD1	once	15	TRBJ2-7	TGTGCCAGCAGTTCCTCACGGGACAGGGGGCACGAGCAGTACTTC	CASSSSRDRGHEQYF
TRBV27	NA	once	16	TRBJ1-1	TGTGCCAGCTTGGGGAGGGGGACGGGTGTAAGGGCTGAAGCTTTCTTT	CASLGRGTGVRAEAFF
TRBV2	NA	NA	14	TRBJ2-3	TGTGCCAGCACTCCCGGAGGGCACACAGATACGCAGTATTTT	CASTPGGHTDTQYF
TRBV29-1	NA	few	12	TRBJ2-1	TGCAGCGTTGATGATGGGGGCAATGAGCAGTTCTTC	CSVDDGGNEQFF
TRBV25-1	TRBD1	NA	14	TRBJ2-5	TGTGCCAGCGGGACAGGACTACTAGGAGAGACCCAGTACTTC	CASGTGLLGETQYF
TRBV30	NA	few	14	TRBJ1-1	TGTGCCTGGAGTGTACAAAATGGGAACACTGAAGCTTTCTTT	CAWSVQNGNTEAFF
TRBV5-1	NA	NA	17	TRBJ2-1	TGCGCCAGCAGCTCTCCCCCCGGGCCCCGCTCCTTCAATGAGCAGTTCTTC	CASSSPPGPRSFNEQFF
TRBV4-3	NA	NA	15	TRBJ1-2	TGCGCCAGCAGCCAAGAAATGGGACCGGGGTATGGCTACACCTTC	CASSQEMGPGYGYTF
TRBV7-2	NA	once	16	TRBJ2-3	TGTGCCAGCAGTCCAGGGGCGCGGAAGTACACAGATACGCAGTATTTT	CASSPGARKYTDTQYF
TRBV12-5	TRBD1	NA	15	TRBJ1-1	TGTGCTAGTGGTTTGGTCGCAGGGGGCCGCACTGAAGCTTTCTTT	CASGLVAGGRTEAFF
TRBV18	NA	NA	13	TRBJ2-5	TGTGCCAGCTCCCCCGGGAGAGAGGAGACCCAGTACTTC	CASSPGREETQYF
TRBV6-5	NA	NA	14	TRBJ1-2	TGTGCCAGCAGTTACTCAGGCAGGGGCTATGGCTACACCTTC	CASSYSGRGYGYTF
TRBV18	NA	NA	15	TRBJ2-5	TGTGCCAGCTCACCCTCCCGGGAAAGCCAGGAGACCCAGTACTTC	CASSPSRESQETQYF
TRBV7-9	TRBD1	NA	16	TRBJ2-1	TGTGCCAGCAGCTTGCGGCGGGACAGGGGGCACGTTGAGCAGTTCTTC	CASSLRRDRGHVEQFF
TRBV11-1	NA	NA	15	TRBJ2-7	TGTGCCAGCAGCCCCACCGGGACAAAGTACTACGAGCAGTACTTC	CASSPTGTKYYEQYF
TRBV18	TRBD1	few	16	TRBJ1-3	TGTGCCAGCTCACCACCGAACAGGGGGATTTCGAACACCATATATTTT	CASSPPNRGISNTIYF
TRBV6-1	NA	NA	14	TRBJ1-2	TGTGCCAGCATCACCACCGGGACCCTATATGGCTACACCTTC	CASITTGTLYGYTF
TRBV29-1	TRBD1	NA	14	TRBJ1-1	TGCAGCGTTGTTCCGGGGACAGGGCTTCCTGAAGCTTTCTTT	CSVVPGTGLPEAFF
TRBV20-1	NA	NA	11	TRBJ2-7	TGCAGTGCTAGAGGAAACTACGAGCAGTACTTC	CSARGNYEQYF
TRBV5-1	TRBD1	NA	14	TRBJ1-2	TGCGCCAGCAGCTTGGAACATCAGGGGGGTGGCTACACCTTC	CASSLEHQGGGYTF